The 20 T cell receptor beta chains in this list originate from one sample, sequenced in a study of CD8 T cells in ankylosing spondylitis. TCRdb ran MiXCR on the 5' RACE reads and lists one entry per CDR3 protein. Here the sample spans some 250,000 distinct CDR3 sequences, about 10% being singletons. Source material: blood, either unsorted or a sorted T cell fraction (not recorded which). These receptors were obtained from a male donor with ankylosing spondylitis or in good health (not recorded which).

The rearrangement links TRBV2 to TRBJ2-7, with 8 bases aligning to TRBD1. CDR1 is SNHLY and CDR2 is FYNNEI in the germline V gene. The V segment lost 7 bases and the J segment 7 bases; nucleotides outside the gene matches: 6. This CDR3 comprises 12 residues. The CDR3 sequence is CASNQGAGEQYF. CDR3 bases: TGTGCCAGCAATCAGGGGGCGGGGGAGCAGTACTTC.

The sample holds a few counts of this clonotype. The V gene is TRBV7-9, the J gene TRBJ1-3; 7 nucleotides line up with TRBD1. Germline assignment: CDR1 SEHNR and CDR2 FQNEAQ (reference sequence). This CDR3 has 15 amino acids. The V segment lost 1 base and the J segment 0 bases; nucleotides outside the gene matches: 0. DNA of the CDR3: TGTGCCAGCAGCTTAGGGGACAGCTCTGGAAACACCATATATTTT. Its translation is CASSLGDSSGNTIYF.

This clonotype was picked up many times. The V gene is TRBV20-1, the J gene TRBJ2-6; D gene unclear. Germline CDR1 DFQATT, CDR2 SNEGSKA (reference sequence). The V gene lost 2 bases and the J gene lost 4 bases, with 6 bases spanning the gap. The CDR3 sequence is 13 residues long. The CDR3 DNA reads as TGCAGTGCTAGATTTTCCGGGGCCAACGTCCTGACTTTC. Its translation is CSARFSGANVLTF.

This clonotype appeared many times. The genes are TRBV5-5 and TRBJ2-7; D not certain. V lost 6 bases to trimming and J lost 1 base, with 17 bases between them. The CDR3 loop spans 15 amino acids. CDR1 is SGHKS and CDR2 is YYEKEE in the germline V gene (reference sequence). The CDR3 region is CASNPEGQISYEQYF. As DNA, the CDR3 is TGTGCCAGCAACCCCGAAGGGCAGATATCCTACGAGCAGTACTTC.

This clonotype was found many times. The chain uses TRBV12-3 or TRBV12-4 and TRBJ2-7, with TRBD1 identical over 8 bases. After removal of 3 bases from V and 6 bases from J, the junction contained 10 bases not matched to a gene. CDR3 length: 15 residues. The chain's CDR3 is CASSFPQGARVEQYF. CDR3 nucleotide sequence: TGTGCCAGCAGTTTCCCGCAGGGGGCGCGGGTCGAGCAGTACTTC.

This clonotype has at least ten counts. CDR3 DNA sequence: TGTGCCAGCAGCCGAAGAGTGGACTACTCCTACGAGCAGTACTTC. It is translated as CASSRRVDYSYEQYF. V is TRBV3-1 and J is TRBJ2-7; TRBD2 might be the D (6 bases). The CDR3 runs to 15 residues. Trimming took 4 bases from V and 0 from J, leaving 13 bases between them. Germline V gene data show CDR1 as LGHDT and CDR2 as YNNKEL (reference sequence).

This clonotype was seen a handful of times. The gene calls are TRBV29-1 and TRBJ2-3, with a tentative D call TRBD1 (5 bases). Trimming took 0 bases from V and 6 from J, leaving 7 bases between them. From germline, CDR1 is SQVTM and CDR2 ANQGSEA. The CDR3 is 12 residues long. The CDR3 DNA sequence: TGCAGCGTTGAAGACAGGGTGGATACGCAGTATTTT. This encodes CSVEDRVDTQYF.

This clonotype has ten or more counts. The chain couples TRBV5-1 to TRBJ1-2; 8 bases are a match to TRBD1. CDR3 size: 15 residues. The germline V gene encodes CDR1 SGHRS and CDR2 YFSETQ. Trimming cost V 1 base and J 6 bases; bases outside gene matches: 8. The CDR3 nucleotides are TGCGCCAGCAGCTTGATGGCAGGGGGCAGGGATGGCTACACCTTC. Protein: CASSLMAGGRDGYTF.

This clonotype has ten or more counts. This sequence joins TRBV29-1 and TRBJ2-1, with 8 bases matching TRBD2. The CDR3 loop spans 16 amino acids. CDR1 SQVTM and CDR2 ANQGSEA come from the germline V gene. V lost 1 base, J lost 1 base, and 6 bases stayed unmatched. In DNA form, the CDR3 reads TGCAGCGTTGAAGGGGTCCGGGAGGGATCCTACAATGAGCAGTTCTTC. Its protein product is CSVEGVREGSYNEQFF.

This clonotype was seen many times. Written as DNA, the CDR3 is TGCGCCAGCAGGTTCTACCTGGGACTAGCGGGGGGGGAGAAGCAGTTCTTC. Translating it yields CASRFYLGLAGGEKQFF. V usage is TRBV5-1 and J usage is TRBJ2-1; 16 bases line up with TRBD2. J gave up 11 bases and V 5 bases, and 13 bases lay outside the gene matches. The CDR3 runs 17 residues. The germline V gene encodes CDR1 SGHRS and CDR2 YFSETQ. The full variable domain, with the rest looked up from reference TRBV5-1 and TRBJ2-1, is KAGVTQTPRYLIKTRGQQVTLSCSPISGHRSVSWYQQTPGQGLQFLFEYFSETQRNKGNFPGRFSGRQFSNSRSEMNVSTLELGDSALYLCASRFYLGLAGGEKQFFGPGTRLTVL.

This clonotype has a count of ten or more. The CDR3 here is CSARGLTNYNEQFF. As DNA, the CDR3 is TGCAGTGCTAGAGGACTAACAAACTATAATGAGCAGTTCTTC. This chain uses TRBV20-1 with TRBJ2-1; TRBD2 is a possible D gene (5 bases). V was clipped by 1 base and J by 7 bases, with 14 bases between them. CDR3 length equals 14 residues. Germline values: CDR1 DFQATT, CDR2 SNEGSKA (reference sequence).

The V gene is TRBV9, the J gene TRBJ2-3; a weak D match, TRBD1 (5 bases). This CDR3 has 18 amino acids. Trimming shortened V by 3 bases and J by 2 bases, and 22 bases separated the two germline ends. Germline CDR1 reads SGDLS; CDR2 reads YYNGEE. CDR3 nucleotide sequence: TGTGCCAGCAGCGACCCGTATTCCGGACACCGTTTCACAGATACGCAGTATTTT. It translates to CASSDPYSGHRFTDTQYF.

The CDR3, as DNA: TGTGCCAGCAGCCCAACATGGGGACACTTCACAGATACGCAGTATTTT. It encodes CASSPTWGHFTDTQYF. The chain links TRBV7-2 to TRBJ2-3, with D possibly being TRBD1 (6 bases). Germline V gene sequence: CDR1 SGHTA, CDR2 FQGNSA. This CDR3 contains 16 residues. The ends were cut back, 5 bases at V and 2 bases at J, with 17 bases in the middle.

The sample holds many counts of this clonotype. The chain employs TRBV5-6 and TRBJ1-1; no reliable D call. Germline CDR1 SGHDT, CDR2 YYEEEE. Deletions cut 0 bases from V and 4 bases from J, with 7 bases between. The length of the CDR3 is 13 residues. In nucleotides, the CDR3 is TGTGCCAGCAGCTTGGATCCGGGCACTGAAGCTTTCTTT. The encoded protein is CASSLDPGTEAFF.

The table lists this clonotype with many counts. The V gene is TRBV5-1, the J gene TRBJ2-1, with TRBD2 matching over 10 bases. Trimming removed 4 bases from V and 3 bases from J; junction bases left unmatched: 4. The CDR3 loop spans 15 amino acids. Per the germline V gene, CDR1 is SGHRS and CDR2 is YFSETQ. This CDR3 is CASSGGTSVYNEQFF. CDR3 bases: TGCGCCAGCAGCGGCGGGACTAGCGTCTACAATGAGCAGTTCTTC. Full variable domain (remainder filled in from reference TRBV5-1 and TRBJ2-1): KAGVTQTPRYLIKTRGQQVTLSCSPISGHRSVSWYQQTPGQGLQFLFEYFSETQRNKGNFPGRFSGRQFSNSRSEMNVSTLELGDSALYLCASSGGTSVYNEQFFGPGTRLTVL.

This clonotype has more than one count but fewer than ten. CDR3 in DNA: TGTGCCAGCATGAGGGGACCTAGGGCTGAAGCTTTCTTT. It specifies CASMRGPRAEAFF. The rearrangement links TRBV2 to TRBJ1-1; D is possibly TRBD1 (5 bases). Germline values: CDR1 SNHLY, CDR2 FYNNEI. The CDR3 is made up of 13 amino acids. The V end lost 7 bases, the J end lost 6 bases, and 15 bases lay between the germline ends. Full variable domain (rest looked up from reference TRBV2 and TRBJ1-1): EPEVTQTPSHQVTQMGQEVILRCVPISNHLYFYWYRQILGQKVEFLVSFYNNEISEKSEIFDDQFSVERPDGSNFTLKIRSTKLEDSAMYFCASMRGPRAEAFFGQGTRLTVV.

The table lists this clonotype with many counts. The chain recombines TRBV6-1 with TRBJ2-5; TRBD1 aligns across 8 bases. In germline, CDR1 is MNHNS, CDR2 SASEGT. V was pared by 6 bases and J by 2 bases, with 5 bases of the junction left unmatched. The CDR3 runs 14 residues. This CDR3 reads CASSQRTGQETQYF. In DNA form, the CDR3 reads TGTGCCAGCAGCCAGCGGACAGGGCAAGAGACCCAGTACTTC.

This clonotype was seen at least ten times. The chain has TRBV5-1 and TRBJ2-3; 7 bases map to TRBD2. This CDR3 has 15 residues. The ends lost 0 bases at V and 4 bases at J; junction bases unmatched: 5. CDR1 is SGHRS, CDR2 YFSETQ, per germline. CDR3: CASSLAVGRADTQYF. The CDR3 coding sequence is TGCGCCAGCAGCTTGGCCGTGGGGAGGGCAGATACGCAGTATTTT.

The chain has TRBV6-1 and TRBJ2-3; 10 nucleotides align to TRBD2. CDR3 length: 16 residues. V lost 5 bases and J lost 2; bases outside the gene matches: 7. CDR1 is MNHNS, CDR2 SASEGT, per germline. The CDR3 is CASSLWTSGHTDTQYF. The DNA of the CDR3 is TGTGCCAGCAGTCTCTGGACTAGCGGTCACACAGATACGCAGTATTTT.

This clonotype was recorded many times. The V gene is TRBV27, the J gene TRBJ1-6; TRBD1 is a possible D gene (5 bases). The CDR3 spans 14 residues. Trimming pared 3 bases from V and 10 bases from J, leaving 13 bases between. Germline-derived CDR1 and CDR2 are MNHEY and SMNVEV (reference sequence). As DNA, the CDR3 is TGTGCCAGCAGTTTTTCGCAGGAGGGGTCACCCCTCCACTTT. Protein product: CASSFSQEGSPLHF.